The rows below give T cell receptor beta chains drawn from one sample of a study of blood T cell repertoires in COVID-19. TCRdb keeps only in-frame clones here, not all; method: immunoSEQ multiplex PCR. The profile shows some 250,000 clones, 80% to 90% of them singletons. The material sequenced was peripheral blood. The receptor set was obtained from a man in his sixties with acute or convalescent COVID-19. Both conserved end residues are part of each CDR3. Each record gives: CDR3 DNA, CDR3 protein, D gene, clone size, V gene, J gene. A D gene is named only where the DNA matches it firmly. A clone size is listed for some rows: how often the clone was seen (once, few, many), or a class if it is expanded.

cdr3_nt: TGTGCCTGGAGTTGGTCGGGGGAAGTGCAGTACTTC; cdr3_aa: CAWSWSGEVQYF; d_call: NA; clone_size: few; v_call: TRBV30; j_call: TRBJ2-7
cdr3_nt: TGTGCCAGCAGCGGGGGCGGGGACAGGGGCTTTCGCCTTACTAATTCACCCCTCCACTTT; cdr3_aa: CASSGGGDRGFRLTNSPLHF; d_call: TRBD1; clone_size: NA; v_call: TRBV7-8; j_call: TRBJ1-6
cdr3_nt: TGTGCCAGCAGTGAAGTATCAGGGGGCAATGAAAAACTGTTTTTT; cdr3_aa: CASSEVSGGNEKLFF; d_call: TRBD1; clone_size: NA; v_call: TRBV6-1; j_call: TRBJ1-4
cdr3_nt: TGTGCCAGCAGCTTAGGGCGGACAGGGACTGGAAACACCATATATTTT; cdr3_aa: CASSLGRTGTGNTIYF; d_call: TRBD1; clone_size: NA; v_call: TRBV5-5; j_call: TRBJ1-3
cdr3_nt: TGTGCCAGCAGCCCCGAAGGGGGGGGAGGGTATTCACCCCTCCACTTT; cdr3_aa: CASSPEGGGGYSPLHF; d_call: NA; clone_size: NA; v_call: TRBV2; j_call: TRBJ1-6
cdr3_nt: TGTGCCAGCAGCCCTCGGGGGGGGACAACTAATGAAAAACTGTTTTTT; cdr3_aa: CASSPRGGTTNEKLFF; d_call: NA; clone_size: few; v_call: TRBV7-2; j_call: TRBJ1-4
cdr3_nt: TGTGCCAGCAGCTCCGGTAGCGGGGGGTACAATGAGCAGTTCTTC; cdr3_aa: CASSSGSGGYNEQFF; d_call: TRBD2; clone_size: NA; v_call: TRBV11-2; j_call: TRBJ2-1
cdr3_nt: TGTGCCAGTACGGTAGGGGGGGCAGATACGCAGTATTTT; cdr3_aa: CASTVGGADTQYF; d_call: NA; clone_size: NA; v_call: TRBV19; j_call: TRBJ2-3
cdr3_nt: TGTGCCAGCAGCCCCCGGGCGGGCAGGGGCGCAGATACGCAGTATTTT; cdr3_aa: CASSPRAGRGADTQYF; d_call: NA; clone_size: NA; v_call: TRBV5-4; j_call: TRBJ2-3
cdr3_nt: TGTGCCAACCCACAGGGCTTTGAAAAACTGTTTTTT; cdr3_aa: CANPQGFEKLFF; d_call: NA; clone_size: NA; v_call: TRBV15; j_call: TRBJ1-4
cdr3_nt: TGTGCCAGTAGTATGCCCCCCAGGGGGCGGGATCAGCCCCAGCATTTT; cdr3_aa: CASSMPPRGRDQPQHF; d_call: TRBD1; clone_size: NA; v_call: TRBV19; j_call: TRBJ1-5
cdr3_nt: TGCGCCAGCAGCCAATCCAGGGGAGGGTACACTGAAGCTTTCTTT; cdr3_aa: CASSQSRGGYTEAFF; d_call: NA; clone_size: NA; v_call: TRBV4-3; j_call: TRBJ1-1
cdr3_nt: TGCGCCAGCACATCGACAGTGACAGACTCCTACGAGCAGTACTTC; cdr3_aa: CASTSTVTDSYEQYF; d_call: NA; clone_size: NA; v_call: TRBV5-1; j_call: TRBJ2-7
cdr3_nt: TGCAGCGTTGAAGGTCCTGGGGCGGGGTATGGCTACACCTTC; cdr3_aa: CSVEGPGAGYGYTF; d_call: NA; clone_size: NA; v_call: TRBV29-1; j_call: TRBJ1-2
cdr3_nt: TGTGCCAGCAGTCTTTCACTAGCGGGGAGCACAGATACGCAGTATTTT; cdr3_aa: CASSLSLAGSTDTQYF; d_call: TRBD2; clone_size: NA; v_call: TRBV6-2/TRBV6-3; j_call: TRBJ2-3
cdr3_nt: TGTGCCAGCGGAAGCGGGGACACAGATACGCAGTATTTT; cdr3_aa: CASGSGDTDTQYF; d_call: TRBD2; clone_size: NA; v_call: TRBV28; j_call: TRBJ2-3
cdr3_nt: TGTGCCAGCAGCCGACTTCTGAGGACAGATAATTCACCCCTCCACTTT; cdr3_aa: CASSRLLRTDNSPLHF; d_call: NA; clone_size: NA; v_call: TRBV6-2/TRBV6-3; j_call: TRBJ1-6
cdr3_nt: TGTGCCAGCAGCTGGACTAGCGGGAGGGCCCATGAGCAGTTCTTC; cdr3_aa: CASSWTSGRAHEQFF; d_call: TRBD2; clone_size: NA; v_call: TRBV7-9; j_call: TRBJ2-1
cdr3_nt: TGTGCCAGCAGTTACTTGGGGACTAGCGGACCCTCGGAGCAGTACTTC; cdr3_aa: CASSYLGTSGPSEQYF; d_call: TRBD2; clone_size: NA; v_call: TRBV6-5; j_call: TRBJ2-7
cdr3_nt: TGTGCCTGGAGTGTACGGGGTTGGCGCACCGGGGAGCTGTTTTTT; cdr3_aa: CAWSVRGWRTGELFF; d_call: NA; clone_size: few; v_call: TRBV30; j_call: TRBJ2-2
cdr3_nt: TGTGCCAGCAGTTATGTCGACAGGGCGGAAGGCTACACCTTC; cdr3_aa: CASSYVDRAEGYTF; d_call: TRBD1; clone_size: once; v_call: TRBV6-5; j_call: TRBJ1-2
cdr3_nt: TGTGCCAGCTGGGACAGATCTCCCGGCAATCAGCCCCAGCATTTT; cdr3_aa: CASWDRSPGNQPQHF; d_call: TRBD1; clone_size: once; v_call: TRBV9; j_call: TRBJ1-5
cdr3_nt: TGTGCCAGTAGTGTGGGACAGGGGGCGCGGGGAGCCTACGAGCAGTACTTC; cdr3_aa: CASSVGQGARGAYEQYF; d_call: TRBD1; clone_size: NA; v_call: TRBV19; j_call: TRBJ2-7
cdr3_nt: TGTGCCAGCAACCGGGAGACCGGGGAGCTGTTTTTT; cdr3_aa: CASNRETGELFF; d_call: NA; clone_size: NA; v_call: TRBV3-1/TRBV3-2; j_call: TRBJ2-2
cdr3_nt: TGTGCCAGCAGTTTAAGCGGTCGTGCGGGGATTCGCAATCAGCCCCAGCATTTT; cdr3_aa: CASSLSGRAGIRNQPQHF; d_call: NA; clone_size: NA; v_call: TRBV28; j_call: TRBJ1-5
cdr3_nt: TGTGCCAGCAGCCCCCAAGGACAGGGAGTGGGCTCGGCTGGCTACACCTTC; cdr3_aa: CASSPQGQGVGSAGYTF; d_call: TRBD1; clone_size: NA; v_call: TRBV4-2; j_call: TRBJ1-2
cdr3_nt: TGCAGTGCTAGTAAGGGGCAGTACGAGCAGTACTTC; cdr3_aa: CSASKGQYEQYF; d_call: NA; clone_size: NA; v_call: TRBV20-1; j_call: TRBJ2-7
cdr3_nt: TGTGCCAGCAGCTTATTCCCGAGGGCCCATGGCTACACCTTC; cdr3_aa: CASSLFPRAHGYTF; d_call: NA; clone_size: few; v_call: TRBV7-2; j_call: TRBJ1-2
cdr3_nt: TGTGCCAGTACCGAGACTAGCGGGGAGTTCTACGAGCAGTACTTC; cdr3_aa: CASTETSGEFYEQYF; d_call: TRBD2; clone_size: NA; v_call: TRBV19; j_call: TRBJ2-7
cdr3_nt: TGCGCCAGCAGCTTGGGACAGGGAATTATCGACACTGAAGCTTTCTTT; cdr3_aa: CASSLGQGIIDTEAFF; d_call: TRBD1; clone_size: NA; v_call: TRBV5-1; j_call: TRBJ1-1
cdr3_nt: TGTGCTAGTGGTTTGGCCCCCGGGACAGGGGAACACGAGCAGTACTTC; cdr3_aa: CASGLAPGTGEHEQYF; d_call: TRBD1; clone_size: NA; v_call: TRBV12-5; j_call: TRBJ2-7
cdr3_nt: TGTGCCAGCAGCTTGTGGGGTAGCGGAGTCTACGAGCAGTACTTC; cdr3_aa: CASSLWGSGVYEQYF; d_call: NA; clone_size: NA; v_call: TRBV5-6; j_call: TRBJ2-7
cdr3_nt: TGTGCCAGCAGCTTAGCAGGGGAGGGTTCCTACAATGAGCAGTTCTTC; cdr3_aa: CASSLAGEGSYNEQFF; d_call: NA; clone_size: NA; v_call: TRBV5-4; j_call: TRBJ2-1
cdr3_nt: TGTGCCAGCAGGACGGGACTAGCGGTGAACACCGGGGAGCTGTTTTTT; cdr3_aa: CASRTGLAVNTGELFF; d_call: TRBD2; clone_size: NA; v_call: TRBV2; j_call: TRBJ2-2
cdr3_nt: TGTGCCAGCATGGGACTGTACGAGCAGTACTTC; cdr3_aa: CASMGLYEQYF; d_call: NA; clone_size: NA; v_call: TRBV6-5; j_call: TRBJ2-7
cdr3_nt: TGTGCCTCCGCGGGACAGTCGAACACTGAAGCTTTCTTT; cdr3_aa: CASAGQSNTEAFF; d_call: TRBD1; clone_size: NA; v_call: TRBV30; j_call: TRBJ1-1
cdr3_nt: TGTGCCAGCAGCTTCGCCGGGACAGGGGGCTATAGCAATCAGCCCCAGCATTTT; cdr3_aa: CASSFAGTGGYSNQPQHF; d_call: TRBD1; clone_size: NA; v_call: TRBV7-9; j_call: TRBJ1-5
cdr3_nt: TGTGCCACCAGCAGACCAACAGGGTCGGACTATGGCTACACCTTC; cdr3_aa: CATSRPTGSDYGYTF; d_call: NA; clone_size: NA; v_call: TRBV15; j_call: TRBJ1-2
cdr3_nt: TGTGCCAGCAGCCAAGCCGGACTAGCGGGAGGTTCCCCCTACGAGCAGTACTTC; cdr3_aa: CASSQAGLAGGSPYEQYF; d_call: TRBD2; clone_size: once; v_call: TRBV3-1/TRBV3-2; j_call: TRBJ2-7
cdr3_nt: TGTGCCAGCCACCCCGGGACAGGGGATGGCTACACCTTC; cdr3_aa: CASHPGTGDGYTF; d_call: TRBD1; clone_size: NA; v_call: TRBV18; j_call: TRBJ1-2
cdr3_nt: TGTGCCAGCCGTCTGAGCACCCTCTCTGGGGCCAACGTCCTGACTTTC; cdr3_aa: CASRLSTLSGANVLTF; d_call: NA; clone_size: NA; v_call: TRBV28; j_call: TRBJ2-6
cdr3_nt: TGTGCCGGTGACAGGGGACCCAATAATTCACCCCTCCACTTT; cdr3_aa: CAGDRGPNNSPLHF; d_call: TRBD1; clone_size: NA; v_call: TRBV6-5; j_call: TRBJ1-6
cdr3_nt: TGTGCCAGCAGCACCCAGTATAGCAATCAGCCCCAGCATTTT; cdr3_aa: CASSTQYSNQPQHF; d_call: NA; clone_size: NA; v_call: TRBV7-8; j_call: TRBJ1-5
cdr3_nt: TGTGCCAGCAGCTCCCCCTGGACTAGCGGCACCGGGGAGCTGTTTTTT; cdr3_aa: CASSSPWTSGTGELFF; d_call: TRBD2; clone_size: once; v_call: TRBV7-9; j_call: TRBJ2-2
cdr3_nt: TGTGCCAGCGTCCCCCCCGGGACTAGCGTTTACGAGCAGTACTTC; cdr3_aa: CASVPPGTSVYEQYF; d_call: TRBD2; clone_size: NA; v_call: TRBV28; j_call: TRBJ2-7
cdr3_nt: TGTGCCAGCAGCATTAGACTAGCGGGAGTTGACATTCAGTACTTC; cdr3_aa: CASSIRLAGVDIQYF; d_call: TRBD2; clone_size: NA; v_call: TRBV7-3; j_call: TRBJ2-4
cdr3_nt: TGTGCCAGCAGCCCAATAAGCGGGAGCTGGATTCGGACCCAGTACTTC; cdr3_aa: CASSPISGSWIRTQYF; d_call: TRBD2; clone_size: NA; v_call: TRBV11-2; j_call: TRBJ2-5
cdr3_nt: TGTGCCAGCAGTCGCACTAGAATCAGGCAAGAGACCCAGTACTTC; cdr3_aa: CASSRTRIRQETQYF; d_call: NA; clone_size: NA; v_call: TRBV28; j_call: TRBJ2-5
cdr3_nt: TGTGCCATTAGGACTAGCGGGGGCTCCTACGAGCAGTACTTC; cdr3_aa: CAIRTSGGSYEQYF; d_call: TRBD2; clone_size: NA; v_call: TRBV10-3; j_call: TRBJ2-7
cdr3_nt: TGTGCCTGGAGTGTACAGGGGGGACTTGGGGATACGCAGTATTTT; cdr3_aa: CAWSVQGGLGDTQYF; d_call: TRBD1; clone_size: NA; v_call: TRBV30; j_call: TRBJ2-3
cdr3_nt: TGTGCCAGCACCCTAAGGGGGACTAGCGGGAGTAGGAGCTCCTACGAGCAGTACTTC; cdr3_aa: CASTLRGTSGSRSSYEQYF; d_call: TRBD2; clone_size: NA; v_call: TRBV27; j_call: TRBJ2-7